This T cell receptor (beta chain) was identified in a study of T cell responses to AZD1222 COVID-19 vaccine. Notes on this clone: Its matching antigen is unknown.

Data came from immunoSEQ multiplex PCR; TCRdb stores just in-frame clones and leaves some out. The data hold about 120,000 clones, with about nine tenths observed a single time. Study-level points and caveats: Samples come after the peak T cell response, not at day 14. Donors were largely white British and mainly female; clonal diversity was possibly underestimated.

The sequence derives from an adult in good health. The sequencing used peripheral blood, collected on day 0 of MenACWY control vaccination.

This chain's CDR3 is CASSDPTGFNGYTF. Here the CDR3 DNA reads TGTGCCAGCAGTGACCCGACAGGGTTCAATGGCTACACCTTC. This chain links TRBV25-1 with TRBJ1-2; 7 bases are shared with TRBD1. V lost 3 bases, J lost 6 bases, and 7 bases stayed unmatched. The CDR3 spans 14 residues. CDR1 and CDR2 from the germline V gene are MGHDK and SYGVNS.